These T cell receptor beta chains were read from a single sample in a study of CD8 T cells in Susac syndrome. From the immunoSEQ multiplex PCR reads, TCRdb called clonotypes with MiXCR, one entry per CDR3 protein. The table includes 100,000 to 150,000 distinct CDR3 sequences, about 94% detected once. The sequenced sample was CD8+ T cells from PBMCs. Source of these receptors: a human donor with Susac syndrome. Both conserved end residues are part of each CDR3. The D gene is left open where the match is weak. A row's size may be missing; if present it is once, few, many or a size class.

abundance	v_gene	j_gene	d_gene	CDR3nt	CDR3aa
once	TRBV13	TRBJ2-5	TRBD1	TGTGCCAGCAGCTTGGCAGGGGGCGGTCAAGAGACCCAGTACTTC	CASSLAGGGQETQYF
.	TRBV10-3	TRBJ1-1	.	TGTGCCATCAGTGAGCCATTACGGGGGGACATGAACACTGAAGCTTTCTTT	CAISEPLRGDMNTEAFF
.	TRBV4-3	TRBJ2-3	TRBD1	TGCGCCAGCAGCCAAGCGCAGGGGGCAGATACGCAGTATTTT	CASSQAQGADTQYF
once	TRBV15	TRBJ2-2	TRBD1	TGTGCCACCAGCACAAGGGCCGGGACAGGGGCCGGGGAGCTGTTTTTT	CATSTRAGTGAGELFF
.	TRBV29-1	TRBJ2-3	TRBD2	TGCAGCGTACCTAGCGGGATTCGGGAAGATACGCAGTATTTT	CSVPSGIREDTQYF
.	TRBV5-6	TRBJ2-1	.	TGTGCCAGCAGCTTGGGTGGGGTTCATGAGCAGTTCTTC	CASSLGGVHEQFF
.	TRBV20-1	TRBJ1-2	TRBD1	TGCAGTGCTAGAGATGCAGGGGGCGCCGCGTTCTATGGCTACACCTTC	CSARDAGGAAFYGYTF
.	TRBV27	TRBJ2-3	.	TGTGCCAGCAGTTTATGGTCAGATAGCACAGATACGCAGTATTTT	CASSLWSDSTDTQYF
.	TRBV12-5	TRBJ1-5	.	TGTGCTAGTGGGTCCTACGGCCTTAATCAGCCCCAGCATTTT	CASGSYGLNQPQHF
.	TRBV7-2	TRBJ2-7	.	TGTGCCAGCAGCTCTGCGGTGGTGGACAGCCAAGTATACGAGCAGTACTTC	CASSSAVVDSQVYEQYF
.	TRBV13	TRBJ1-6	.	TGTGCCAGCAGCTCCACGCGGGGCCCACCCCTCCACTTT	CASSSTRGPPLHF
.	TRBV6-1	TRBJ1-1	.	TGTGCCAGCAGTGAATTATCCGGTGGGGTGACTGAAGCTTTCTTT	CASSELSGGVTEAFF
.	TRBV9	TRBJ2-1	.	TGTGCCAGCGAACGATTCGGGGACAATGAGCAGTTCTTC	CASERFGDNEQFF
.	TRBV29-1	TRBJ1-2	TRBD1	TGCAGCGTTGGGAGACAGGGAAACTATGGCTACACCTTC	CSVGRQGNYGYTF
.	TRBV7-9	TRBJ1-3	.	TGTGCCAGCAGCCCGGCCCCACAGGGCTCTGGAAACACCATATATTTT	CASSPAPQGSGNTIYF
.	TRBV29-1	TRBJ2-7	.	TGCAGCGTGGAAGCCGGACAGCCTTACGAGCAGTACTTC	CSVEAGQPYEQYF
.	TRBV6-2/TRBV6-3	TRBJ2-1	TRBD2	TGTGCCAGCAGCCCCGGACTAGAAGGCAATGAGCAGTTCTTC	CASSPGLEGNEQFF
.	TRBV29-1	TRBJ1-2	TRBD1	TGCAGCGTTGAGGGGACAGGGGGAGGCTACACCTTC	CSVEGTGGGYTF
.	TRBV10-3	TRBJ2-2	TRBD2	TGTGCCATCAGTGACCCCGGACTAGCCGGGGAGCTGTTTTTT	CAISDPGLAGELFF
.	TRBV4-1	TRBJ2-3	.	TGCGCCAGCAGCCACGAAAAGAGCGGGAGCACAGATACGCAGTATTTT	CASSHEKSGSTDTQYF
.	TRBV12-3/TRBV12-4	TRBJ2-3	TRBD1	TGTGCCAGCAGTTTAGAGCTGGGACAGGGGGTTGCAGATACGCAGTATTTT	CASSLELGQGVADTQYF
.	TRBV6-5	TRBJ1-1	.	TGTGCCAGCAGTTGGAGGAACACTGAAGCTTTCTTT	CASSWRNTEAFF
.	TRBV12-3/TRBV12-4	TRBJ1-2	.	TGTGCCAGCAGTCTTACCACAGGGTATGGCTACACCTTC	CASSLTTGYGYTF
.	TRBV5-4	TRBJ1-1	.	TGTGCCAGCAGCGCCGGGGCGGCAGGTCTGAACACTGAAGCTTTCTTT	CASSAGAAGLNTEAFF
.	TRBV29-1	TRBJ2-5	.	TGCAGCGTTTCAACAGGGCGGCAAGAGACCCAGTACTTC	CSVSTGRQETQYF
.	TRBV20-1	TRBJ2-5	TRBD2	TGCAGTGCTAGGGGACTAGCGGGGGGGGATTCGGAGACCCAGTACTTC	CSARGLAGGDSETQYF
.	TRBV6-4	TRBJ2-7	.	TGTGCCAGCAGTGACAATTCGCAAGCGTCCAAGCAGTACTTC	CASSDNSQASKQYF
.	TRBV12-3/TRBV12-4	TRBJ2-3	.	TGTGCCAGCAGTCTCTCTCTGGGTCACACAGATACGCAGTATTTT	CASSLSLGHTDTQYF
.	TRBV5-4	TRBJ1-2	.	TGTGCCAGCAGCTCAACCGAGGGTAACTATGGCTACACCTTC	CASSSTEGNYGYTF
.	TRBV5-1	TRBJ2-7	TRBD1	TGCGCCAGCAGCTCGGGACAGGGAAGCTTATCTGACGAGCAGTACTTC	CASSSGQGSLSDEQYF
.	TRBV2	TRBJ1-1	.	TGTGCCAGCGATTATGTCCTTATGAACACTGAAGCTTTCTTT	CASDYVLMNTEAFF
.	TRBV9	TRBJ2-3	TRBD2	TGTGCCAGCAGCGTAGGACTAGCGGCTAGCACAGATACGCAGTATTTT	CASSVGLAASTDTQYF
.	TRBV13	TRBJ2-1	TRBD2	TGTGCCAGCAGCGTAAGCGGGGTCGATTACAATGAGCAGTTCTTC	CASSVSGVDYNEQFF
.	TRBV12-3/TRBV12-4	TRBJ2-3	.	TGTGCCAGCAGCCTAGTAATTACGGGCACAGATACGCAGTATTTT	CASSLVITGTDTQYF